This passage covers 4 T cell receptor beta chains from one sample sequenced in a study of circulating and synovial CD4+ cells in juvenile arthritis. Sequencing used immunoSEQ multiplex PCR; TCRdb keeps in-frame clones, though not all of them. The profile shows 30,000 or so clones, roughly 95% of them singletons. Sequencing was carried out using CD4+ T cells from blood. Receptor source: a human donor with juvenile idiopathic arthritis.

The CDR3 reads CASSPGTSGTETQYF. CDR3 nucleotides: TGTGCCAGCAGTCCCGGGACTAGCGGGACCGAGACCCAGTACTTC. V is TRBV6-1 and J is TRBJ2-5; 13 bases align to TRBD2. The germline gives CDR1 MNHNS, CDR2 SASEGT. V lost 5 bases and J lost 5; bases outside the gene matches: 5. The CDR3 runs 15 residues.

V is TRBV9 and J is TRBJ2-7, with D perhaps matching TRBD2 (6 bases). This CDR3 is 16 amino acids long. From germline, CDR1 is SGDLS and CDR2 YYNGEE. Trimming pared 0 bases from V and 5 bases from J, leaving 18 bases between. Here the CDR3 reads CASSVDMRGSSNEQYF. Written as DNA, the CDR3 is TGTGCCAGCAGCGTAGATATGCGGGGCTCATCTAACGAGCAGTACTTC.

In the case of this clone: A read error may account for a junction end that differs from germline. The rearrangement uses TRBV5-4 and TRBJ2-7; 8 bases line up with TRBD2. Germline V gene data show CDR1 as SGHNT and CDR2 as YYREEE (reference sequence). This CDR3 has 12 residues. The DNA of the CDR3 is TGTGCCAGCAGCGAAAGGCAGGGACTAGTAGCCTTC. This codes for CASSERQGLVAF. Supplemented by reference TRBV5-4 and TRBJ2-7, the full variable domain reads ETGVTQSPTHLIKTRGQQVTLRCSSQSGHNTVSWYQQALGQGPQFIFQYYREEENGRGNFPPRFSGLQFPNYSSELNVNALELDDSALYLCASSERQGLVAFGPGTRLTVT.

The CDR3 region is CASSPPPGSYGYTF. CDR3 coding DNA: TGTGCCAGCAGCCCCCCCCCGGGGTCCTATGGCTACACCTTC. The V and J genes are TRBV7-8 and TRBJ1-2; D remains unclear. The CDR3 sequence is 14 residues long. V gave up 5 bases and J gave up 4 bases, with 14 bases separating them. Germline values: CDR1 SGHVS, CDR2 FQNEAQ.